These 22 T cell receptor beta chains were all obtained from the same sample, sequenced in a study of T cell responses to AZD1222 COVID-19 vaccine (dated by TCRdb to the early 2020s). The receptor library was made with the immunoSEQ multiplex PCR assay. Not all clones reach the TCRdb copy of this immuneACCESS table, which keeps in-frame sequences only. Checked studies attribute under half of the gap to unresolved V genes and leave the rest unexplained. The sample data list about 110,000 clones, and approximately 92% of these were observed just once. Clones ranked in the top ten supply roughly 2.7% of the sample. Taken with the paper, the label for time point translates to: about 28 days (+/-7) after the second vaccine dose. Sequenced here: peripheral blood, sampled 28 days after the second AZD1222 dose. The receptors shown here come from an adult who received the AZD1222 COVID-19 vaccine.

The CDR3 nucleotides read TGCGCCAGCAGCTGGGAGGGGGCGCGTCTTTCACCCCTCCACTTT. It specifies CASSWEGARLSPLHF. The chain links TRBV5-1 to TRBJ1-6; 7 nucleotides line up with TRBD1. V was pared by 3 bases and J by 9 bases, with 9 bases of the junction left unmatched. Germline CDR1 and CDR2: SGHRS and YFSETQ. CDR3 length equals 15 residues. The entire variable domain, with the rest obtained from reference TRBV5-1 and TRBJ1-6, is as follows: KAGVTQTPRYLIKTRGQQVTLSCSPISGHRSVSWYQQTPGQGLQFLFEYFSETQRNKGNFPGRFSGRQFSNSRSEMNVSTLELGDSALYLCASSWEGARLSPLHFGNGTRLTVT.

Only one count was recorded for this clone. V gene TRBV5-6 combines with J gene TRBJ2-7; 8 bases agree with TRBD1. The CDR3 extends over 14 amino acids. V was clipped by 4 bases and J by 1 base; unmatched bases: 4. CDR1 is SGHDT, CDR2 YYEEEE, per germline. CDR3 nucleotides: TGTGCCAGCAGCGACCGGACAGGGTCCTACGAGCAGTACTTC. Residues: CASSDRTGSYEQYF.

This clone came up once. The rearrangement links TRBV7-2 to TRBJ2-3; perhaps TRBD1 as D (6 bases). Trimming cost V 7 bases and J 4 bases, with 15 bases left between them. The CDR3 is made up of 14 amino acids. Germline V gene lookup returns CDR1 SGHTA and CDR2 FQGNSA. DNA for the CDR3: TGTGCCAGCACCAGGGGAATGGTTCCAGATACGCAGTATTTT. Translated: CASTRGMVPDTQYF. Based on the CDR3 plus reference TRBV7-2 and TRBJ2-3, the full variable domain is GAGVSQSPSNKVTEKGKDVELRCDPISGHTALYWYRQSLGQGLEFLIYFQGNSAPDKSGLPSDRFSAERTGGSVSTLTIQRTQQEDSAVYLCASTRGMVPDTQYFGPGTRLTVL.

This chain joins TRBV6-5 and TRBJ1-5; D is undetermined. Germline V gene sequence: CDR1 MNHEY, CDR2 SVGAGI. Trimming pared 5 bases from V and 11 bases from J, leaving 22 bases between. The CDR3 has 15 residues. For the CDR3, the DNA is TGTGCCAGCAGTCTCCCCGGAGGGCTTCGGGCTACCCAGCATTTT. Translating gives CASSLPGGLRATQHF.

V gene TRBV12-3 or TRBV12-4 combines with J gene TRBJ1-4; unclear D gene. Trimming took 7 bases from V and 8 from J, leaving 14 bases between them. This CDR3 has 13 residues. CDR3 in amino acids: CASTLVVGEKLFF. The CDR3 coding sequence is TGTGCCAGCACCCTTGTGGTTGGGGAAAAACTGTTTTTT.

The chain's CDR3 is CASSQDGGNSPLHF. CDR3 in DNA: TGTGCCAGCAGCCAAGATGGGGGTAATTCACCCCTCCACTTT. The genes are TRBV3-1 (or the pseudogene TRBV3-2) and TRBJ1-6, with TRBD1 as a possible D gene (5 bases). Germline V lookup: CDR1 LGHDT, CDR2 YNNKEL (reference sequence). The CDR3 runs to 14 residues. V gave up 0 bases and J gave up 6 bases, with 6 bases separating them.

The genes are TRBV28 and TRBJ1-2; possible D gene TRBD1, 6 bases. V was shortened by 6 bases and J by 3 bases, with 17 bases between the two germline ends. CDR1 is MDHEN, CDR2 SYDVKM, per germline. The CDR3 is 15 amino acids. CDR3 sequence (DNA): TGTGCCAGCAGACCTCTAGCCCAGGGGTACTATGGCTACACCTTC. As protein: CASRPLAQGYYGYTF.

The rearrangement links TRBV14 to TRBJ2-7; tentatively, D is TRBD1 (6 bases). V lost 4 bases and J lost 3, with 10 bases in between. The CDR3 sequence is 13 residues long. The germline V gene has CDR1 SGHDN and CDR2 FVKESK. Here the CDR3 reads CASSPWGLYEQYF. The CDR3 DNA follows: TGTGCCAGCAGCCCGTGGGGGCTCTACGAGCAGTACTTC.

V usage is TRBV7-3 and J usage is TRBJ2-2, with 9 bases aligning to TRBD2. Germline CDR1 is SGHTA and CDR2 is FQGTGA. The CDR3 is 16 amino acids. V was pared by 3 bases and J by 0 bases, with 2 bases of the junction left unmatched. CDR3 sequence (DNA): TGTGCCAGCAGCTTGGTAGCGGGGGCGAACACCGGGGAGCTGTTTTTT. Translation gives CASSLVAGANTGELFF.

The chain combines TRBV27 with TRBJ2-2; D perhaps matches TRBD2 (5 bases). V lost 6 bases to trimming and J lost 1 base, with 18 bases between them. CDR3 length: 17 amino acids. Germline values: CDR1 MNHEY, CDR2 SMNVEV (reference sequence). The CDR3 sequence: CASRSPGLAENTGELFF. The CDR3 DNA reads as TGTGCCAGCAGAAGTCCAGGACTGGCGGAGAACACCGGGGAGCTGTTTTTT.

The chain is built from TRBV7-9 and TRBJ1-1; D call uncertain. Germline values: CDR1 SEHNR, CDR2 FQNEAQ (reference sequence). The CDR3 length is 12 residues. Trimming took off 6 bases at V and 1 base at J, with 6 bases between the two ends. CDR3 sequence: CASRRANTEAFF. Written as DNA, the CDR3 is TGTGCCAGCAGACGGGCGAACACTGAAGCTTTCTTT.

The V call is TRBV7-6, the J call TRBJ1-1, with D tentatively TRBD1 (6 bases). Per the germline V gene, CDR1 is SGHVS and CDR2 is FNYEAQ. With 2 bases removed from V and 3 bases from J, the gap between germline ends came to 13 bases. This CDR3 comprises 15 residues. CDR3 DNA: TGTGCCAGCAGCTTAAATTCGGGGGGCTACACTGAAGCTTTCTTT. Its protein product is CASSLNSGGYTEAFF.

The V and J genes are TRBV6-5 and TRBJ2-7, with a tentative D call TRBD1 (5 bases). The CDR3 has 15 amino acids. Germline V gives CDR1 MNHEY, CDR2 SVGAGI. V lost 0 bases to trimming and J lost 11 bases, with 20 bases between them. The CDR3 nucleotides are TGTGCCAGCAGTTACTCGCGGACAACCAAATTTCACGAGTACTTC. It is translated as CASSYSRTTKFHEYF.

This chain joins TRBV5-1 and TRBJ2-1; 7 bases map to TRBD1. With V trimmed by 5 bases and J by 2 bases, 7 bases remained unmatched. The CDR3 sequence is 15 residues long. Germline-derived CDR1 and CDR2 are SGHRS and YFSETQ. CDR3 sequence reads: CASSSGGTAYNEQFF. In nucleotides, the CDR3 is TGCGCCAGCAGTTCAGGGGGTACCGCCTACAATGAGCAGTTCTTC.

This clone was detected a few times. This chain links TRBV29-1 with TRBJ2-7; D remains ambiguous. The length of the CDR3 is 14 residues. V was trimmed by 4 bases and J by 2 bases, leaving 15 bases between them. Germline V lookup: CDR1 SQVTM, CDR2 ANQGSEA. The CDR3: CSVGESEATYEQYF. CDR3 nucleotide sequence: TGCAGCGTTGGTGAGTCAGAGGCTACCTACGAGCAGTACTTC.

The rearrangement uses TRBV9 and TRBJ2-1; a weak D match, TRBD2 (6 bases). The ends were cut back, 0 bases at V and 16 bases at J, with 20 bases in the middle. The CDR3 has 14 residues. Germline-derived CDR1 and CDR2 are SGDLS and YYNGEE. The chain's CDR3 is CASSVDPAGRGYFF. CDR3 nucleotide sequence: TGTGCCAGCAGCGTAGACCCGGCGGGGCGGGGATATTTCTTC.

The chain combines TRBV28 with TRBJ2-7, with 8 bases aligning to TRBD2. Germline CDR1 and CDR2: MDHEN and SYDVKM. The CDR3 has 15 amino acids. CDR3 protein: CASRIPSGGGRVSVV. The DNA of the CDR3 is TGTGCCAGCAGAATACCCTCCGGGGGGGGGCGCGTCTCGGTGGTC.

This chain connects TRBV4-3 to TRBJ1-1; D ambiguous. Germline CDR1 reads LGHNA; CDR2 reads YSLEER. The length of the CDR3 is 16 residues. V was cut by 1 base and J by 5 bases, with 17 bases left in between. The CDR3 is CASSQVLTPRGTEAFF. The CDR3 nucleotides are TGCGCCAGCAGCCAAGTATTGACCCCAAGAGGGACTGAAGCTTTCTTT.

J is TRBJ1-1 and V is TRBV27; the match to TRBD1 covers 9 bases. The ends lost 3 bases at V and 1 base at J; junction bases unmatched: 3. Germline V gene lookup returns CDR1 MNHEY and CDR2 SMNVEV (reference sequence). The CDR3 extends over 15 amino acids. CDR3 residues: CASSFAQGANTEAFF. The CDR3 nucleotides are TGTGCCAGCAGTTTCGCACAGGGGGCGAACACTGAAGCTTTCTTT.

The chain is built from TRBV27 and TRBJ2-5; 8 bases are shared with TRBD1. There are 15 residues in the CDR3. Germline loops: CDR1 MNHEY, CDR2 SMNVEV (reference sequence). V lost 5 bases and J lost 4; bases outside the gene matches: 9. CDR3 DNA: TGTGCCAGCAGTCCCTGGACAGGGTTGAGAGAGACCCAGTACTTC. Its protein product is CASSPWTGLRETQYF.

The chain carries TRBV5-4 and TRBJ1-2; tentative D call: TRBD1 (5 bases). The CDR3 is 14 residues long. Looked up from germline, CDR1 is SGHNT and CDR2 is YYREEE (reference sequence). V lost 3 bases and J lost 2, with 11 bases in between. CDR3 sequence: CASSSAGGNYGYTF. The CDR3 region has the DNA TGTGCCAGCAGCTCGGCGGGGGGAAACTATGGCTACACCTTC.

This chain links TRBV7-9 with TRBJ2-7; 11 bases fit TRBD1. Looked up from germline, CDR1 is SEHNR and CDR2 is FQNEAQ (reference sequence). The CDR3 extends over 14 amino acids. V shed 8 bases, J shed 3 bases, and the junction held 6 bases outside the gene matches. CDR3 sequence reads: CASARGTGGYEQYF. The CDR3 DNA follows: TGTGCCAGCGCCCGCGGGACAGGGGGCTACGAGCAGTACTTC.